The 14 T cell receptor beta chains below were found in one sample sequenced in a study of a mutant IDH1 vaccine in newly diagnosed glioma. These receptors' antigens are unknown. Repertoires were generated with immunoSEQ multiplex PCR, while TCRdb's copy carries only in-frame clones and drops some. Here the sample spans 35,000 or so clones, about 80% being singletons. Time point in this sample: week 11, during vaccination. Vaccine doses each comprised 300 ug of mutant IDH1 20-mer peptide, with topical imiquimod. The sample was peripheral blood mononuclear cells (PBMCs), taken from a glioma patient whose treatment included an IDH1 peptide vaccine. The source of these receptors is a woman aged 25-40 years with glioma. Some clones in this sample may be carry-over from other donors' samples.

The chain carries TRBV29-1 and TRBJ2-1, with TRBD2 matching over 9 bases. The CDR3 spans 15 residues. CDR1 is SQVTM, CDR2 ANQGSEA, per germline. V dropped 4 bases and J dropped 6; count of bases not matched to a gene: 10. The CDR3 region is CSVAGGREYFNEQFF. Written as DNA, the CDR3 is TGCAGCGTTGCTGGCGGGAGGGAATATTTCAATGAGCAGTTCTTC.

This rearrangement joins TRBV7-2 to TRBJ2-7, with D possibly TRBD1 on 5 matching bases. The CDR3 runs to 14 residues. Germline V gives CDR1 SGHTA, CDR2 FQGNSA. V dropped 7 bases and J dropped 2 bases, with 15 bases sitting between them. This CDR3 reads CASMVDQGAYEQYF. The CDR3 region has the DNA TGTGCCAGCATGGTAGACCAAGGGGCCTACGAGCAGTACTTC.

The CDR3 nucleotides read TGTGCCAGCAGCCCGCTCCCTAGCGGGGGCACAGATACGCAGTATTTT. Translation gives CASSPLPSGGTDTQYF. The rearrangement links TRBV7-9 to TRBJ2-3, with 9 nucleotides matching TRBD2. There are 16 residues in the CDR3. The ends lost 5 bases at V and 1 base at J; junction bases unmatched: 7. Germline-derived CDR1 and CDR2 are SEHNR and FQNEAQ (reference sequence).

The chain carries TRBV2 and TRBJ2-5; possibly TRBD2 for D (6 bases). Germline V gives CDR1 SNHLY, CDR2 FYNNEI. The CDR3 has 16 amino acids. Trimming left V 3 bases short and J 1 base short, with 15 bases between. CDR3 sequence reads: CASSEYGRRGQETQYF. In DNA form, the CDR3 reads TGTGCCAGCAGTGAGTACGGACGGCGGGGCCAAGAGACCCAGTACTTC. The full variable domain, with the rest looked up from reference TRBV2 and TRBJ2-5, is EPEVTQTPSHQVTQMGQEVILRCVPISNHLYFYWYRQILGQKVEFLVSFYNNEISEKSEIFDDQFSVERPDGSNFTLKIRSTKLEDSAMYFCASSEYGRRGQETQYFGPGTRLLVL.

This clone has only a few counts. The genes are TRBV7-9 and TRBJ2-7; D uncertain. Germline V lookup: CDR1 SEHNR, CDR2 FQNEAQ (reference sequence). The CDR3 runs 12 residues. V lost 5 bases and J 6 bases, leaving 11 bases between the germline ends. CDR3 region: CASSPGYLEQYF. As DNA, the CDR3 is TGTGCCAGCAGCCCTGGGTATCTCGAGCAGTACTTC.

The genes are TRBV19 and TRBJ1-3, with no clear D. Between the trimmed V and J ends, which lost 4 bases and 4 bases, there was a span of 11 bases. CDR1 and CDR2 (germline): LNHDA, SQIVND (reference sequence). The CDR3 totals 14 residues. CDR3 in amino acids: CASSKAGHGNTIYF. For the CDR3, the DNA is TGTGCCAGTAGTAAGGCAGGCCACGGAAACACCATATATTTT.

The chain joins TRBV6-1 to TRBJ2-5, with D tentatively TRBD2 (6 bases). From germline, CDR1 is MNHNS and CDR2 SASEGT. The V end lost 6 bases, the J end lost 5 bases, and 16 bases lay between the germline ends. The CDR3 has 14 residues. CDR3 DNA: TGTGCCAGCAGCCCGGGGGTCGGGGCGGAGACCCAGTACTTC. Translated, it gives CASSPGVGAETQYF.

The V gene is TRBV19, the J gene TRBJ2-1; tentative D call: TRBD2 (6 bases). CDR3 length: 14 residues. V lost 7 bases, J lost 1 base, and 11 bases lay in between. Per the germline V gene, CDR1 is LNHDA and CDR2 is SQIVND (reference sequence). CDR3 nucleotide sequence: TGTGCCAGTACCGATGGGAGGTCCTACAATGAGCAGTTCTTC. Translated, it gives CASTDGRSYNEQFF.

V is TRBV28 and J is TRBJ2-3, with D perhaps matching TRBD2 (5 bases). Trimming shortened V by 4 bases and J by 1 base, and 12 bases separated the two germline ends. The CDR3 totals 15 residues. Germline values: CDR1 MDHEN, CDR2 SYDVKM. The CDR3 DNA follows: TGTGCCAGCAGTTCAGGAGGTAGTCGCACAGATACGCAGTATTTT. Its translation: CASSSGGSRTDTQYF.

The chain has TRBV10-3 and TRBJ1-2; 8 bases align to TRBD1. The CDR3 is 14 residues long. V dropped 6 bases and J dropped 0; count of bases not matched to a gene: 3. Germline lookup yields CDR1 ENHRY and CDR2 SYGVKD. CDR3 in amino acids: CAIRDRDANYGYTF. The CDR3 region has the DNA TGTGCCATCAGGGACAGGGATGCTAACTATGGCTACACCTTC.

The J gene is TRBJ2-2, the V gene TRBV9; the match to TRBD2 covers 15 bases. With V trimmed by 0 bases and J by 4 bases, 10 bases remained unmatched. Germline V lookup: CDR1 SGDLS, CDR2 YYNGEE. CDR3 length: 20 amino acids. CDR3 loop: CASSVGTAGLAGGPTGELFF. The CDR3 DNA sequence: TGTGCCAGCAGCGTAGGGACAGCCGGACTAGCGGGAGGGCCCACCGGGGAGCTGTTTTTT.

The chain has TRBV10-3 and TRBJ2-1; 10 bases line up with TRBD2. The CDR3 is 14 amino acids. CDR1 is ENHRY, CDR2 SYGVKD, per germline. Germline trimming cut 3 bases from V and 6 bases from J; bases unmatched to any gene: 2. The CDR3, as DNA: TGTGCCATCAGTGATTCTAGCGGGGGCAATGAGCAGTTCTTC. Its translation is CAISDSSGGNEQFF.

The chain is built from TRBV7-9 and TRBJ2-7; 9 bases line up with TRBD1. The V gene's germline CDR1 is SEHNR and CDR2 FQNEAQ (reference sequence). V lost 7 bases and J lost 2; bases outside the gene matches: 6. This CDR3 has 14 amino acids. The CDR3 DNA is TGTGCCAGCAACAAGGGGACAGGGCCCTACGAGCAGTACTTC. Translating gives CASNKGTGPYEQYF.

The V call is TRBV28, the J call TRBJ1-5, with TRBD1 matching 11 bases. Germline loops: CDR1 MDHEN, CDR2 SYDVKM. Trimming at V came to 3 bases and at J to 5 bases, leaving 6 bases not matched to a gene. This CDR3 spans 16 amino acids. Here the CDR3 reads CASSLDRGRRDQPQHF. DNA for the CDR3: TGTGCCAGCAGTTTGGACAGGGGGCGTAGGGATCAGCCCCAGCATTTT.